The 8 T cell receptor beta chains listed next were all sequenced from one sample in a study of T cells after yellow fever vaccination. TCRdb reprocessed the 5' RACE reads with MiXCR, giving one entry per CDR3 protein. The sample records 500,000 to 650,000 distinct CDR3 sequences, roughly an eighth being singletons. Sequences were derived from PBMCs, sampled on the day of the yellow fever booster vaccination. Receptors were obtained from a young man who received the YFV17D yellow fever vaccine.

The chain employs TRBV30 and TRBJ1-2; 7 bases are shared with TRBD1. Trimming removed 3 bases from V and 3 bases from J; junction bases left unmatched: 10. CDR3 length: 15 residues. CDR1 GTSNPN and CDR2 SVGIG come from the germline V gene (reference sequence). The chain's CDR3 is CAWRPAGQPHYGYTF. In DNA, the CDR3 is TGTGCCTGGAGACCTGCGGGACAGCCCCACTATGGCTACACCTTC.

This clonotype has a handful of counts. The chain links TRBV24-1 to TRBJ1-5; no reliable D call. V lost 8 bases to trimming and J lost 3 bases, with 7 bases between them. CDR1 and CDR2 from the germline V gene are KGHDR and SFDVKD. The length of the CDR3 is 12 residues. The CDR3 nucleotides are TGTGCCACCATACAAGACAATCAGCCCCAGCATTTT. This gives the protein CATIQDNQPQHF.

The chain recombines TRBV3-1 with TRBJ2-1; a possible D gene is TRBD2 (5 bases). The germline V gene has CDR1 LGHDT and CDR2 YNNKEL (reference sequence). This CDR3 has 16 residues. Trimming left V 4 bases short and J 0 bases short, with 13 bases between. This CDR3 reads CASSRASTLSYNEQFF. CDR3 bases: TGTGCCAGCAGCCGAGCTAGCACTCTCTCCTACAATGAGCAGTTCTTC.

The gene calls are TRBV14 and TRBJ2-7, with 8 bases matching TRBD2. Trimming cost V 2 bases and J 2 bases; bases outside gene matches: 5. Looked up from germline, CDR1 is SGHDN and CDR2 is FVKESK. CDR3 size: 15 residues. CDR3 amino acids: CASSQLQAGAYEQYF. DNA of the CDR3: TGTGCCAGCAGCCAACTACAAGCGGGAGCCTACGAGCAGTACTTC.

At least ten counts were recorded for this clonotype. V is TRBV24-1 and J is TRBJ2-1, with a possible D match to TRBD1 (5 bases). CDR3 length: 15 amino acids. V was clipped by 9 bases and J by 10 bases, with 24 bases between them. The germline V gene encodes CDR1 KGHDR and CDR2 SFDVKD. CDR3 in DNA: TGTGCCACCCCAACCCGCCAGGGTTCGAAAATGGAGCAGTTCTTC. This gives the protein CATPTRQGSKMEQFF.

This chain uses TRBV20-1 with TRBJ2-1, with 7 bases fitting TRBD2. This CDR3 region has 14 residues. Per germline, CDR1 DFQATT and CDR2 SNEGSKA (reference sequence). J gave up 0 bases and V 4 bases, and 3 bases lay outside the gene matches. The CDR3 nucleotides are TGCAGTGCTACCAGCGGGGCCTCCTACAATGAGCAGTTCTTC. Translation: CSATSGASYNEQFF.

The DNA for the CDR3 is TGTGCCAGCGTCCCTAGCGGCTCCTACAATGAGCAGTTCTTC. Its translation is CASVPSGSYNEQFF. This sequence joins TRBV7-9 and TRBJ2-1; the match to TRBD2 covers 7 bases. V lost 8 bases to trimming and J lost 0 bases; unmatched junction nucleotides: 4. CDR1 SEHNR and CDR2 FQNEAQ come from the germline V gene (reference sequence). The CDR3 contains 14 residues.

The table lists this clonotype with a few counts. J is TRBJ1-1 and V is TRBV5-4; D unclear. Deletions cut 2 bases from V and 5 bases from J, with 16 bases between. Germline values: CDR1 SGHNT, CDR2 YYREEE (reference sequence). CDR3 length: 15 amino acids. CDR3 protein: CASSLSGRAKTEAFF. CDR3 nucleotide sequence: TGTGCCAGCAGCTTATCTGGACGGGCAAAAACTGAAGCTTTCTTT.